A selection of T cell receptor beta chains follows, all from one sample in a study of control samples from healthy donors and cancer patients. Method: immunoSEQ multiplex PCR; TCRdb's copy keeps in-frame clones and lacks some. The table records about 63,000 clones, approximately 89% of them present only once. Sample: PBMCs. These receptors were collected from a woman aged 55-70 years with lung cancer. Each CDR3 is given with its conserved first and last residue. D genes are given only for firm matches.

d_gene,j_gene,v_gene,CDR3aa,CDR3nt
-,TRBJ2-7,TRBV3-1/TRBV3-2,CASSLANAYEQYF,TGTGCCAGCAGCCTAGCTAACGCCTACGAGCAGTACTTC
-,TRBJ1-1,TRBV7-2,CASSLGPGNTEAFF,TGTGCCAGCAGCTTAGGACCAGGGAACACTGAAGCTTTCTTT
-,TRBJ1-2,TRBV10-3,CAISVDRNYGYTF,TGTGCCATCAGTGTCGACAGGAACTATGGCTACACCTTC
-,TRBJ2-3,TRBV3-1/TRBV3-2,CASSPLLSSGSTDTQYF,TGTGCCAGCAGCCCTCTATTGAGTAGCGGTAGCACAGATACGCAGTATTTT
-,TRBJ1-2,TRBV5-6,CASSLQANYGYTF,TGTGCCAGCAGCCTCCAGGCCAACTATGGCTACACCTTC
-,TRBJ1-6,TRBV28,CASSLSATGLNSPLHF,TGTGCCAGCAGTTTGTCGGCCACAGGGCTCAATTCACCCCTCCACTTT
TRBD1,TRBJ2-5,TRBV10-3,CAISPGQGTETQYF,TGTGCCATCAGTCCCGGACAGGGGACGGAGACCCAGTACTTC
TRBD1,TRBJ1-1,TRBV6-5,CASSYRTGGGTEAFF,TGTGCCAGCAGTTATCGGACAGGGGGGGGCACTGAAGCTTTCTTT
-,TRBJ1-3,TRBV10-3,CAISETQGGLAGNTIYF,TGTGCCATCAGTGAAACACAGGGTGGCCTCGCTGGAAACACCATATATTTT
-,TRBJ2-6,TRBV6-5,CASSYRPGANVLTF,TGTGCCAGCAGTTATCGGCCCGGGGCCAACGTCCTGACTTTC
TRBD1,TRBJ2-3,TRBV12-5,CASGLAGTGWDTQYF,TGTGCTAGTGGTTTGGCCGGGACAGGGTGGGATACGCAGTATTTT
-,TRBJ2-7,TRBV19,CASSTTKDGPGYF,TGTGCCAGTAGTACCACGAAGGACGGGCCTGGGTACTTC
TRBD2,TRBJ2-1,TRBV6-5,CASSLAGGPYNEQFF,TGTGCCAGCAGTTTGGCGGGAGGACCTTACAATGAGCAGTTCTTC
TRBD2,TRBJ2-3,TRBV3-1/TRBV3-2,CASSPSAGGTDTQYF,TGTGCCAGCAGCCCCTCAGCGGGGGGCACAGATACGCAGTATTTT
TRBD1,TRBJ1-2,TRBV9,CASSITGTGYGYTF,TGTGCCAGCAGTATAACCGGGACAGGCTATGGCTACACCTTC
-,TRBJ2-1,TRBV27,CASSPDRADNEQFF,TGTGCCAGCAGCCCAGACAGAGCCGACAATGAGCAGTTCTTC
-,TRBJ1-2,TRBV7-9,CASSEYSLYGYTF,TGTGCCAGCAGCGAATACAGCCTCTATGGCTACACCTTC
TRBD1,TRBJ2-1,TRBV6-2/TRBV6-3,CASSLMTGRTFF,TGTGCCAGCAGTTTGATGACAGGGCGGACGTTCTTC
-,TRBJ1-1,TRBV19,CASSIGVYTEAFF,TGTGCCAGTAGTATAGGGGTATACACTGAAGCTTTCTTT
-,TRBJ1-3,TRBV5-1,CASSFDFNRVGNTIYF,TGCGCCAGCAGCTTCGATTTTAACAGGGTTGGAAACACCATATATTTT
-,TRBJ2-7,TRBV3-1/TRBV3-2,CASSHQPGPSIKQYF,TGTGCCAGCAGCCACCAACCGGGACCCAGTATTAAGCAGTACTTC
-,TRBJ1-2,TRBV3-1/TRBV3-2,CASSQGKPGGYTF,TGTGCCAGCAGCCAAGGGAAGCCCGGAGGCTACACCTTC